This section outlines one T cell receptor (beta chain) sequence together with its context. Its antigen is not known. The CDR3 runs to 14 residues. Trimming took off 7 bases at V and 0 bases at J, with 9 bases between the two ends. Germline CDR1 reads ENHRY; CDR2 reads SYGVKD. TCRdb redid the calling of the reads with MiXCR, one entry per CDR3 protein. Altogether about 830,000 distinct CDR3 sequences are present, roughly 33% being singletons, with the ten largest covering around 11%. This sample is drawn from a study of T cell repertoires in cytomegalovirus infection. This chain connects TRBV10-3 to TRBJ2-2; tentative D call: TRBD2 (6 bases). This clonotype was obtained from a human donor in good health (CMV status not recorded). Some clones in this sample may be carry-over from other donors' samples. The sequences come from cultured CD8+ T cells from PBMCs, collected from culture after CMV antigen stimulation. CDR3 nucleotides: TGTGCCATCACGGGGGTCGCGAACACCGGGGAGCTGTTTTTT. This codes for CAITGVANTGELFF.